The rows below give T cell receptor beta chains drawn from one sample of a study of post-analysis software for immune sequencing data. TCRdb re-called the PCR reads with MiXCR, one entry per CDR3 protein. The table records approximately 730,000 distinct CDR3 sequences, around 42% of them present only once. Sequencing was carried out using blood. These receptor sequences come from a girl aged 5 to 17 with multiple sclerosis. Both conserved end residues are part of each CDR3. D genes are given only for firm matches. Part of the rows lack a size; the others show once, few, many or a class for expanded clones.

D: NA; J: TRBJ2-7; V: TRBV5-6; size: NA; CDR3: CASRLWGGYEQYF; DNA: TGTGCCAGCAGGCTTTGGGGTGGTTACGAGCAGTACTTC
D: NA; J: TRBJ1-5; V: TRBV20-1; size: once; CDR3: CSGSYSNQPQHF; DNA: TGCAGTGGTAGCTATAGCAATCAGCCCCAGCATTTT
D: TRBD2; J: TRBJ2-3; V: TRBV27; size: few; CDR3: CASSPSGSQTDTQYF; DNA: TGTGCCAGCAGCCCTAGCGGGAGTCAGACAGATACGCAGTATTTT
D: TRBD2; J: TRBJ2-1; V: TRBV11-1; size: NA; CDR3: CASSLEGLAGGLEQFF; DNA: TGTGCCAGCAGCTTAGAGGGCCTAGCGGGAGGGCTTGAGCAGTTCTTC
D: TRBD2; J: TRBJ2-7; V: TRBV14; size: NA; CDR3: CASSHATSGGSYEQYF; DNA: TGTGCCAGCAGCCACGCCACTAGCGGTGGAAGTTACGAGCAGTACTTC
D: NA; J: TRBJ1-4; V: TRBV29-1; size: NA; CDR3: CSVRGNGEKLFF; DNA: TGCAGCGTTAGGGGGAATGGTGAAAAACTGTTTTTT
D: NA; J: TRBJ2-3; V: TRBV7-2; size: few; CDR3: CASSWYGSSTDTQYF; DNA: TGTGCCAGCAGCTGGTACGGGAGTAGCACAGATACGCAGTATTTT
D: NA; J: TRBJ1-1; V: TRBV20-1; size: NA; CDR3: CSAEHGGANTEAFF; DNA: TGCAGTGCTGAGCACGGGGGTGCGAACACTGAAGCTTTCTTT
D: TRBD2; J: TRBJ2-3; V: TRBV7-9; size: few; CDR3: CASSSPVGAGGLETDTQYF; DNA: TGTGCCAGCAGCTCCCCGGTTGGTGCGGGAGGGCTAGAGACAGATACGCAGTATTTT
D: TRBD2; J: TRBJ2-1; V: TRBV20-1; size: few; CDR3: CSARPSSGTSYNEQFF; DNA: TGCAGTGCTCGCCCGTCTAGCGGTACGTCCTACAATGAGCAGTTCTTC
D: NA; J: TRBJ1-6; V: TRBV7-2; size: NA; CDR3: CASSLAVGRNSPLHF; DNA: TGTGCCAGCAGCTTAGCGGTGGGCCGGAATTCACCCCTCCACTTT
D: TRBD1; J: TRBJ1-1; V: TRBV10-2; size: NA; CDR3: CASSETGGTEAFF; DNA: TGCGCCAGCAGTGAGACAGGGGGCACTGAAGCTTTCTTT
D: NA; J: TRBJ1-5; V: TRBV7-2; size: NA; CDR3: CASSLEGTSNQPQHF; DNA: TGTGCCAGCAGCTTAGAGGGTACGAGCAATCAGCCCCAGCATTTT
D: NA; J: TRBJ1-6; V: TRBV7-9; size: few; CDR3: CASSLGWGNRDSPLHF; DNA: TGTGCCAGCAGCTTAGGTTGGGGCAACAGGGATTCACCCCTCCACTTT
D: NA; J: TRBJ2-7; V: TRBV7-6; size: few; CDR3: CASSFWAGSSYEQYF; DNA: TGTGCCAGCAGCTTTTGGGCGGGAAGCTCCTACGAGCAGTACTTC
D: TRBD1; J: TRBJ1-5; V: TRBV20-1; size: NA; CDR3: CSARDRETQPQHF; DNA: TGCAGTGCTAGGGACAGGGAGACTCAGCCCCAGCATTTT
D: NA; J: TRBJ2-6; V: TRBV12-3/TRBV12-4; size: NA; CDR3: CASTAYGGANVLTF; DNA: TGTGCCAGCACCGCATACGGGGGGGCCAACGTCCTGACTTTC
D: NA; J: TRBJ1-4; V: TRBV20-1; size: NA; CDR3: CSARRPAGLRNEKLFF; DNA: TGCAGTGCTAGACGACCGGCAGGGCTAAGAAATGAAAAACTGTTTTTT
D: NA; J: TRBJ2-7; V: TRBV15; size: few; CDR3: CATSRDRGSSVTYEQYF; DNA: TGTGCCACCAGCAGAGATAGGGGGTCTAGCGTTACCTACGAGCAGTACTTC
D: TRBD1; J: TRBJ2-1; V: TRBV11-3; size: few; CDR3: CASSTGVEGYNEQFF; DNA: TGTGCCAGCAGCACAGGGGTTGAAGGCTACAATGAGCAGTTCTTC